The 9 T cell receptor beta chains presented below share a single source sample, sequenced in a study of quantifying T cell responses using KT2 cells. Study-level background: Reverse transcription used primers in the TCR alpha and beta constant regions.

The cDNA 3' end received a ligated oligonucleotide with a UMI. First-round PCR used three to five cycles and beta primers RC1.1 and RC1.2 covering TRBC1 and TRBC2. One entry per CDR3 protein results from TCRdb running MiXCR on the UMI-ligation and nested PCR reads. The table includes 40,000 or so distinct CDR3 sequences, over 15% detected once. The specimen sequenced was PBMCs spiked with cells of the T cell clone KT2. The receptors were sampled from a human donor.

This clonotype has only a few counts. The gene calls are TRBV4-1 and TRBJ2-7, with 7 positions matching TRBD1. Per the germline V gene, CDR1 is MGHRA and CDR2 is YSYEKL. Trimming cost V 4 bases and J 0 bases; bases outside gene matches: 3. CDR3 length: 14 amino acids. The CDR3, as DNA: TGCGCCAGCAGCCCCACAGGGGCCTCCTACGAGCAGTACTTC. Translation gives CASSPTGASYEQYF.

This clonotype has a handful of counts. The rearrangement links TRBV5-1 to TRBJ1-3; D unclear. The CDR3 loop spans 16 amino acids. The V gene's germline CDR1 is SGHRS and CDR2 YFSETQ. V was shortened by 4 bases and J by 0 bases, with 14 bases between the two germline ends. CDR3 nucleotides: TGCGCCAGCAGCCCATCCTCCGTAAGCTCTGGAAACACCATATATTTT. Its protein product is CASSPSSVSSGNTIYF.

This clonotype has just a few counts. CDR3 sequence: CASSFIQETQYF. The CDR3 nucleotides read TGTGCCAGCAGTTTTATTCAGGAGACCCAGTACTTC. The chain recombines TRBV12-3 or TRBV12-4 with TRBJ2-5; D unclear. This CDR3 spans 12 amino acids. Trimming took 3 bases from V and 5 from J, leaving 7 bases between them.

The rearrangement uses TRBV30 and TRBJ2-6, with 9 bases matching TRBD1. There are 17 residues in the CDR3. V shed 0 bases and J 4 bases; nucleotides not matched to a gene: 7. Germline V lookup: CDR1 GTSNPN, CDR2 SVGIG (reference sequence). The CDR3 nucleotides read TGTGCCTGGAGTGTCGGGACAGGGTATTACGGGGCCAACGTCCTGACTTTC. Protein sequence: CAWSVGTGYYGANVLTF.

V and J are TRBV5-1 and TRBJ2-7; no firm D call. The CDR3 has 13 residues. V gave up 0 bases and J gave up 4 bases, with 8 bases separating them. Germline CDR1 and CDR2: SGHRS and YFSETQ. CDR3 in DNA: TGCGCCAGCAGCTTGGGGGGATTTTACGAGCAGTACTTC. As protein: CASSLGGFYEQYF.

Here the CDR3 reads CATGQGLPGANVLTF. CDR3 coding DNA: TGTGCCACCGGACAGGGGCTGCCTGGGGCCAACGTCCTGACTTTC. This chain joins TRBV6-2 or TRBV6-3 and TRBJ2-6, with 9 bases lining up with TRBD1. CDR1 is MNHEY and CDR2 is SVGEGT in the germline V gene. The CDR3 has 15 residues. With V trimmed by 10 bases and J by 2 bases, 6 bases remained unmatched.

This clonotype was detected many times. V and J are TRBV3-1 and TRBJ2-3; D is unclear. Germline assignment: CDR1 LGHDT and CDR2 YNNKEL (reference sequence). Trimming left V 0 bases short and J 4 bases short, with 14 bases between. This CDR3 comprises 16 residues. In nucleotides, the CDR3 is TGTGCCAGCAGCCAAGATACGTCCCCAGGTGCAGATACGCAGTATTTT. Residues: CASSQDTSPGADTQYF.

The chain joins TRBV5-6 to TRBJ1-2; D might be TRBD1 (5 bases). This CDR3 is 15 amino acids long. Trimming removed 0 bases at V and 5 bases at J, with 14 bases between. Germline assignment: CDR1 SGHDT and CDR2 YYEEEE. The CDR3 loop reads CASSLGLLGGYGYTF. The CDR3 coding sequence is TGTGCCAGCAGCTTGGGGTTGCTGGGGGGATATGGCTACACCTTC.

The rearrangement joins TRBV2 to TRBJ1-4; no definite D call. Germline CDR1 and CDR2: SNHLY and FYNNEI. Trimming removed 6 bases from V and 15 bases from J, with 14 bases in between. The CDR3 is made up of 11 amino acids. In DNA form, the CDR3 reads TGTGCCAGCAGCTTTCAGACGATAGTGTTTTTT. It is translated as CASSFQTIVFF.